The 15 T cell receptor beta chains below come from one sample, sequenced in a study of Graves' ophthalmopathy and Graves' hyperthyroidism. The sequenced template was RNA, covering the TCR beta CDR3 region. First-round RT-PCR with HTBI primers preceded a second-round multiplex PCR. TCRdb itself ran the multiplex PCR reads through MiXCR, one entry per CDR3 protein. The sample carries a few hundred thousand distinct CDR3 sequences, 20% to 25% recorded once. The specimen was peripheral blood. The receptors were sampled from a woman between 50 and 59 years old with Graves' ophthalmopathy.

The CDR3 DNA sequence: TGCAGTGCTAAGGACAGGGGTAGCACTGAAGCTTTCTTT. It specifies CSAKDRGSTEAFF. This chain links TRBV20-1 with TRBJ1-1; 9 bases agree with TRBD1. Germline CDR1 and CDR2: DFQATT and SNEGSKA (reference sequence). V shed 4 bases and J 4 bases; nucleotides not matched to a gene: 4. The CDR3 is 13 amino acids.

This sequence joins TRBV24-1 and TRBJ2-7; the D is unclear. Trimming left V 7 bases short and J 0 bases short, with 18 bases between. This CDR3 is 16 amino acids long. Germline V gene lookup returns CDR1 KGHDR and CDR2 SFDVKD. CDR3 in DNA: TGTGCCACCAGAGGATGTGACAAATACATCTCCTACGAGCAGTACTTC. Protein: CATRGCDKYISYEQYF.

The V gene is TRBV11-1, the J gene TRBJ2-7, with TRBD2 identical over 11 bases. The germline V gene encodes CDR1 SGHAT and CDR2 FQDESV (reference sequence). V gave up 4 bases and J gave up 5 bases; unmatched junction bases: 13. The CDR3 runs 17 residues. CDR3 amino acids: CASSSPETSGSFNEQYF. In nucleotides, the CDR3 is TGTGCCAGCAGCTCACCAGAAACTAGCGGGAGTTTCAACGAGCAGTACTTC.

V usage is TRBV6-1 and J usage is TRBJ1-1; no definite D call. The germline V gene has CDR1 MNHNS and CDR2 SASEGT. CDR3 length: 13 amino acids. V was shortened by 3 bases and J by 5 bases, with 10 bases between the two germline ends. In DNA form, the CDR3 reads TGTGCCAGCAGTGAGACGTTAGGTACTGAAGCTTTCTTT. Translating it yields CASSETLGTEAFF.

V and J are TRBV28 and TRBJ2-2, with D uncertain. This CDR3 has 13 residues. Germline CDR1 is MDHEN and CDR2 is SYDVKM. Between the trimmed V and J ends, which lost 7 bases and 2 bases, there was a span of 8 bases. CDR3 nucleotides: TGTGCCAGCACTTCCCATAACACCGGGGAGCTGTTTTTT. Translating it yields CASTSHNTGELFF.

A remark on this clonotype: A much larger clone differs from this one at a single base, so this may be a read error. CDR3 protein: CTAPSPSGSSYEQYF. CDR3 coding DNA: TGCACTGCTCCTTCCCCCTCGGGAAGCTCCTACGAGCAGTACTTC. This chain uses TRBV20-1 with TRBJ2-7; D perhaps matches TRBD2 (5 bases). This CDR3 spans 15 amino acids. Germline CDR1 and CDR2: DFQATT and SNEGSKA (reference sequence).

This clonotype occurred many times. The junction differs from germline at one of its ends, possibly a read error. The V gene is TRBV28, the J gene TRBJ2-7, with 7 positions matching TRBD1. Germline CDR1 reads MDHEN; CDR2 reads SYDVKM. The CDR3 length is 12 residues. Here the CDR3 DNA reads TGTGCCAGCAGTTTAGGAACAGGGGCTGAGACGTTC. It is translated as CASSLGTGAETF.

This clonotype was counted ten times or more. The chain uses TRBV20-1 and TRBJ2-2; the D is unclear. The CDR3 is 16 residues long. CDR1 is DFQATT, CDR2 SNEGSKA, per germline (reference sequence). The V end was cut by 6 bases, the J end by 1 base, with 18 bases between. The CDR3 region is CSATTLIPGNTGELFF. CDR3 nucleotides: TGCAGTGCAACTACCTTGATACCGGGGAACACCGGGGAGCTGTTTTTT.

As regards this clonotype: A much larger clone differs by one base, so this may be a read error. The rearrangement uses TRBV5-1 and TRBJ1-2; TRBD1 matches 8 bases. The CDR3 is 15 residues long. Germline CDR1 reads SGHRS; CDR2 reads YFSETQ. CDR3 in DNA: TGCGTCAGCAGCTTGCTTGGACAGGGAGGCGATGGCTACACCTTC. Amino acids: CVSSLLGQGGDGYTF.

This clonotype was detected a few times. The CDR3 bases are TGTGCCTGGAAGGAAGGTGTCGGTGGCTACACCTTC. As protein: CAWKEGVGGYTF. V gene TRBV30 combines with J gene TRBJ1-2; the D is unclear. The germline gives CDR1 GTSNPN, CDR2 SVGIG (reference sequence). Trimming took off 4 bases at V and 7 bases at J, with 13 bases between the two ends. The CDR3 sequence is 12 residues long.

V is TRBV5-5 and J is TRBJ1-2; weak D call: TRBD1 (6 bases). Trimming took off 0 bases at V and 4 bases at J, with 13 bases between the two ends. CDR3 length: 15 amino acids. Germline V gene sequence: CDR1 SGHKS, CDR2 YYEKEE (reference sequence). The CDR3 region has the DNA TGTGCCAGCAGCTTGGCGCCCGGACAGACCTATGGCTACACCTTC. Protein sequence: CASSLAPGQTYGYTF.

This clonotype has ten or more counts. The V call is TRBV5-8, the J call TRBJ1-5, with D perhaps TRBD1 (6 bases). The V end lost 3 bases, the J end lost 2 bases, and 9 bases lay between the germline ends. The CDR3 spans 14 residues. The germline V gene encodes CDR1 SGHTS and CDR2 YDEGEE. The DNA of the CDR3 is TGTGCCAGCAGCTGGGGGGCTGGCAATCAGCCCCAGCATTTT. Translated, it gives CASSWGAGNQPQHF. Full variable domain (remainder filled in from reference TRBV5-8 and TRBJ1-5): EAGVTQSPTHLIKTRGQQATLRCSPISGHTSVYWYQQALGLGLQFLLWYDEGEERNRGNFPPRFSGRQFPNYSSELNVNALELEDSALYLCASSWGAGNQPQHFGDGTRLSIL.

Many counts were recorded for this clonotype. The chain has TRBV6-4 and TRBJ1-1; D perhaps matches TRBD1 (6 bases). The CDR3 totals 13 residues. Per the germline V gene, CDR1 is MRHNA and CDR2 is SNTAGT. V lost 6 bases and J 11 bases, leaving 19 bases between the germline ends. CDR3 loop: CASSAREGGDAFF. CDR3 coding DNA: TGTGCCAGCAGCGCGCGGGAGGGGGGGGACGCTTTCTTT.

This clonotype was seen many times. The chain combines TRBV28 with TRBJ1-2; D is unresolved. V lost 6 bases to trimming and J lost 1 base, with 3 bases between them. CDR3 length equals 11 residues. The V gene's germline CDR1 is MDHEN and CDR2 SYDVKM. CDR3 residues: CASRRNYGYTF. CDR3 sequence (DNA): TGTGCCAGCAGACGTAACTATGGCTACACCTTC.

The genes are TRBV28 and TRBJ2-7, with a weak D call TRBD2 (5 bases). CDR3 length: 14 amino acids. CDR1 and CDR2 (germline): MDHEN, SYDVKM. The V end was cut by 3 bases, the J end by 2 bases, with 11 bases between. The DNA for the CDR3 is TGTGCCAGCAGTTTCGAGGGCCCGACCTACGAGCAGTACTTC. Amino acids: CASSFEGPTYEQYF.